This is a list of T cell receptor beta chains from one sample in a study of T cell changes during pregnancy in multiple sclerosis. The protocol was immunoSEQ multiplex PCR, while the TCRdb copy is restricted to in-frame clones and leaves out a portion. This table has some 30,000 clones, approximately 90% appearing once. The sequenced sample was CD8+ T cells from peripheral blood mononuclear cells, obtained before pregnancy. The receptors were sampled from a female donor with multiple sclerosis, enrolled in a pregnancy study. The CDR3 runs from the conserved cysteine through the conserved F or W. The order of the fields is J gene, V gene, clone size, D gene, CDR3 DNA, CDR3 protein. D genes are given only for firm matches. Part of the rows lack a size; the others show once, few, many or a class for expanded clones.

TRBJ1-5 | TRBV5-5 | . | TRBD1 | TGTGCCAGCAGCTTGGTAGGGGCAGGGGGCACTCAGCCCCAGCATTTT | CASSLVGAGGTQPQHF
TRBJ2-5 | TRBV7-3 | . | TRBD1 | TGTGCCAGCAGCTTAGGGACAGGGGATCAAGAGACCCAGTACTTC | CASSLGTGDQETQYF
TRBJ1-2 | TRBV28 | . | . | TGTGCCAGCAGTTTATCACTCCAGGTTGATGGCTACACCTTC | CASSLSLQVDGYTF
TRBJ1-1 | TRBV7-9 | few | . | TGTGCCAGCAGCGTCGTGATGAGCACTGAAGCTTTCTTT | CASSVVMSTEAFF
TRBJ1-1 | TRBV7-9 | . | . | TGTGCCAGCAGCTCAGCGTCTACTGAAGCTTTCTTT | CASSSASTEAFF
TRBJ2-1 | TRBV11-2 | . | TRBD2 | TGTGCCAGCAGCGTGGGACTAGCGGACTACAATGAGCAGTTCTTC | CASSVGLADYNEQFF
TRBJ2-7 | TRBV25-1 | . | . | TGTGCCAGCAGTGCCCCAGGTTTTCCCTACGAGCAGTACTTC | CASSAPGFPYEQYF
TRBJ1-1 | TRBV6-5 | . | TRBD1 | TGTGCCAGCAGTTACCGCCAGGGGGCGGGCACTGAAGCTTTCTTT | CASSYRQGAGTEAFF
TRBJ2-1 | TRBV6-6 | . | TRBD2 | TGTGCCAGCAGTCACGGGACTAGCGGGAGCTACAATGAGCAGTTCTTC | CASSHGTSGSYNEQFF
TRBJ2-1 | TRBV6-5 | . | TRBD1 | TGTGCCAGCAGTTACACGGGACAGGGTATCTACAATGAGCAGTTCTTC | CASSYTGQGIYNEQFF
TRBJ2-7 | TRBV5-1 | . | . | TGCGCCAGCAGCTTGTACGGGGACGAGCAGTACTTC | CASSLYGDEQYF
TRBJ2-2 | TRBV6-5 | . | TRBD2 | TGTGCCAGCAGTTACCGGGGGGCCGGGGAGCTGTTTTTT | CASSYRGAGELFF
TRBJ1-2 | TRBV5-4 | . | . | TGTGCCAGCAGCTTGGGGGGGGACAACTATGGCTACACCTTC | CASSLGGDNYGYTF
TRBJ2-7 | TRBV27 | . | TRBD1 | TGTGCCAGCAGGCTACAGGGGGTAAGCTCCTACGAGCAGTACTTC | CASRLQGVSSYEQYF
TRBJ2-3 | TRBV7-2 | . | TRBD2 | TGTGCCAGCAGCTTAGCTCTAGCCGGGCGGGAGCTAGCTAGCACAGATACGCAGTATTTT | CASSLALAGRELASTDTQYF
TRBJ2-7 | TRBV5-1 | . | TRBD1 | TGCGCCAGCAGCACGGGACAGGGGGACTACGAGCAGTACTTC | CASSTGQGDYEQYF
TRBJ1-1 | TRBV6-1 | . | . | TGTGCCAGCAGCCTAAACGGGAAGGGCACTGAAGCTTTCTTT | CASSLNGKGTEAFF
TRBJ2-3 | TRBV28 | . | TRBD2 | TGTGCCAGCAATTTAGCGGGAGCCCTCTCAGATACGCAGTATTTT | CASNLAGALSDTQYF